What follows are 13 T cell receptor beta chains derived from one specimen sequenced in a study of control samples from healthy donors and cancer patients. The method was immunoSEQ multiplex PCR; TCRdb's version includes in-frame clones alone and lacks a portion of them. Seen here are 250,000 to 300,000 clones, almost 85% observed once, and the top ten hold 10% to 15%. The sequenced sample consisted of PBMCs. These receptors were collected from a woman aged 55-69 years with lung cancer.

The chain carries TRBV6-2 or TRBV6-3 and TRBJ1-1; possibly TRBD1 for D (6 bases). The length of the CDR3 is 15 residues. CDR1 and CDR2 (germline): MNHEY, SVGEGT. V was pared by 1 base and J by 1 base, with 10 bases between. DNA for the CDR3: TGTGCCAGCAGTTACTTGGACAGCTGGAACACTGAAGCTTTCTTT. It is translated as CASSYLDSWNTEAFF.

J is TRBJ2-1 and V is TRBV4-1; the match to TRBD1 covers 7 bases. V was clipped by 1 base and J by 1 base; unmatched bases: 4. Looked up from germline, CDR1 is MGHRA and CDR2 is YSYEKL. This CDR3 region has 16 residues. The CDR3 DNA follows: TGCGCCAGCAGCCAAGCTCCGGGACAGTCCTACAATGAGCAGTTCTTC. It yields the protein CASSQAPGQSYNEQFF.

This chain connects TRBV11-3 to TRBJ2-7, with D possibly matching TRBD2 (5 bases). CDR1 SGHNT and CDR2 YENEEA come from the germline V gene. The CDR3 runs to 14 residues. V shed 0 bases and J shed 1 base, with 7 bases lying between them. The DNA for the CDR3 is TGTGCCAGCAGCTTAGACAGCGGATCCTACGAGCAGTACTTC. Encoded protein: CASSLDSGSYEQYF.

This rearrangement joins TRBV19 to TRBJ2-7; TRBD2 agrees at 12 bases. Germline V CDR1 and CDR2: LNHDA, SQIVND (reference sequence). The CDR3 loop spans 16 amino acids. With V trimmed by 4 bases and J by 2 bases, 6 bases remained unmatched. CDR3 DNA sequence: TGTGCCAGTAGTACATCACTAGCGGGGGGTCCCTACGAGCAGTACTTC. It specifies CASSTSLAGGPYEQYF.

V is TRBV7-9 and J is TRBJ1-5; D is perhaps TRBD1 (5 bases). Per germline, CDR1 SEHNR and CDR2 FQNEAQ (reference sequence). The CDR3 is made up of 14 amino acids. Trimming left V 8 bases short and J 7 bases short, with 18 bases between. CDR3 bases: TGTGCCAGCGCGAGAACAGGCTCAAACCAGCCCCAGCATTTT. Translation: CASARTGSNQPQHF.

The chain uses TRBV5-5 and TRBJ1-2, with D maybe TRBD1 (5 bases). Looked up from germline, CDR1 is SGHKS and CDR2 is YYEKEE (reference sequence). The germline V and J ends were trimmed by 1 base and 8 bases, with 18 bases remaining between them. CDR3 length: 15 residues. The CDR3 protein is CASSLKSGAGVGYTF. The CDR3 DNA is TGTGCCAGCAGCTTGAAGTCTGGGGCTGGGGTCGGCTACACCTTC.

This clone has just one count. The sample has other DNA sequences that encode this CDR3 too. CDR3 nucleotide sequence: TGTGCCAGCAGCTTAGTCGGGGCAAATCAGCCCCAGCATTTT. This codes for CASSLVGANQPQHF. This sequence joins TRBV7-9 and TRBJ1-5, with D tentatively TRBD1 (5 bases). The length of the CDR3 is 14 residues. Germline V lookup: CDR1 SEHNR, CDR2 FQNEAQ (reference sequence). The V end was cut by 1 base, the J end by 4 bases, with 8 bases between.

This rearrangement joins TRBV19 to TRBJ2-1; D could derive from TRBD1 or TRBD2 (6 bases each). Looked up from germline, CDR1 is LNHDA and CDR2 is SQIVND (reference sequence). Between the trimmed V and J ends, which lost 5 bases and 1 base, there was a span of 12 bases. This CDR3 spans 15 amino acids. CDR3 residues: CASSRGTTSYNEQFF. CDR3 DNA: TGTGCCAGTAGTCGGGGGACAACTTCCTACAATGAGCAGTTCTTC.

The genes are TRBV28 and TRBJ1-4; D remains unclear. CDR1 and CDR2 (germline): MDHEN, SYDVKM. CDR3 size: 14 residues. V was clipped by 5 bases and J by 2 bases, with 9 bases between them. DNA of the CDR3: TGTGCCAGCAGTCGACGCCCGACTAATGAAAAACTGTTTTTT. Amino acids: CASSRRPTNEKLFF.

The genes are TRBV2 and TRBJ1-6; D ambiguous. Per germline, CDR1 SNHLY and CDR2 FYNNEI. Trimming removed 6 bases at V and 5 bases at J, with 8 bases between. The CDR3 extends over 13 amino acids. CDR3 region: CASRVADNSPLHF. In DNA, the CDR3 is TGTGCCAGCAGGGTGGCAGATAATTCACCCCTCCACTTT.

V and J are TRBV5-6 and TRBJ1-2; TRBD1 agrees at 10 bases. After removal of 4 bases from V and 5 bases from J, the junction contained 11 bases not matched to a gene. The CDR3 length is 16 residues. Germline V CDR1 and CDR2: SGHDT, YYEEEE. CDR3 nucleotide sequence: TGTGCCAGCAGCCCCCAATCGCGGGACAGGGGATATGGCTACACCTTC. Translating it yields CASSPQSRDRGYGYTF.

The chain uses TRBV19 and TRBJ2-3; unclear D gene. Trimming removed 3 bases at V and 0 bases at J, with 4 bases between. The CDR3 loop spans 13 amino acids. The V gene's germline CDR1 is LNHDA and CDR2 SQIVND (reference sequence). CDR3 sequence (DNA): TGTGCCAGTAGTATGATTAGCACAGATACGCAGTATTTT. This sequence encodes CASSMISTDTQYF.

CDR3 region: CASAGQGVTGGEKLFF. The CDR3 DNA reads as TGCGCCAGCGCGGGACAGGGGGTGACGGGGGGAGAAAAACTGTTTTTT. The chain is built from TRBV10-2 and TRBJ1-4; 11 nucleotides line up with TRBD1. After removal of 8 bases from V and 8 bases from J, the junction contained 13 bases not matched to a gene. Germline CDR1 WSHSY, CDR2 SAAADI. The CDR3 extends over 16 amino acids.